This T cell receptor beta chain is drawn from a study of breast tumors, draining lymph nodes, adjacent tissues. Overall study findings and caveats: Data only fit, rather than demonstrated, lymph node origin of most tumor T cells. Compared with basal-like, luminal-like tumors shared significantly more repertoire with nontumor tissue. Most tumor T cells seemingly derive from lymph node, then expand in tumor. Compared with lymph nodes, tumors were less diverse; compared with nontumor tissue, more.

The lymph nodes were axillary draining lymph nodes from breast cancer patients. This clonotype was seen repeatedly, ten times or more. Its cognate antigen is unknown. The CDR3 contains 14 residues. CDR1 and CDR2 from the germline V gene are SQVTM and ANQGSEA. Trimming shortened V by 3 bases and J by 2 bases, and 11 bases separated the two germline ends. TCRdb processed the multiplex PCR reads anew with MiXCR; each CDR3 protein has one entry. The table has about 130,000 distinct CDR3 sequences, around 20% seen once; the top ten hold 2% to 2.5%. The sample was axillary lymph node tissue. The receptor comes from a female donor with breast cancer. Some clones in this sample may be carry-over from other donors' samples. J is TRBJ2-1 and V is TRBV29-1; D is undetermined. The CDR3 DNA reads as TGCAGCGTTGACGTCAGTCGGGCCTACAATGAGCAGTTCTTC. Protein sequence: CSVDVSRAYNEQFF.